This TCR beta chain stems from a study of post-analysis software for immune sequencing data (dated by TCRdb to between 2014 and 2017). Context from the whole study: The recorded disease courses included relapsing-remitting, secondary progressive and progressive-relapsing multiple sclerosis, and some patients had no subtype annotation. The multiple sclerosis patient repertoires were compared with 11 previously published healthy control repertoires from donors aged 6 to 25 years. A subset of samples was prepared in parallel using single-end sample barcoding, then pooled and co-amplified after Illumina adapter ligation.

A remark on this clonotype: Its antigen specificity is not known. No much larger clone is present one base from it, and per-base qualities are unavailable.

Beyond this particular receptor, the publication reports: Four to six TRBV segments, including TRBV5-6, TRBV5-1 and TRBV20-1, were significantly more frequent in patients than controls. The multiple sclerosis patient group was slightly younger than the control group. When samples were clustered directly using the F measure, samples prepared in the same batch co-clustered strongly, which prompted a batch-effect correction. Multiple sclerosis patients had significantly lower normalized Chao1 diversity than controls, a result that suggests substantial peripheral T-cell clonal expansion.

Via the germline V gene, CDR1 is SGHRS and CDR2 YFSETQ. Its CDR3 holds 15 amino acids, cysteine through phenylalanine. CDR3 DNA only is kept here, 45 bases in frame from base 1. V and J are truncated by 7 bases and 0 bases respectively, leaving an intervening sequence of 15 bases. The library was obtained by PCR. TCRdb records Illumina HiSeq 2500 as the sequencer. Unique molecular identifiers were incorporated into TCR beta cDNA libraries to reduce PCR and sequencing biases. Some 500,000 cDNA molecules were obtained for every 1 to 10 million input T cells, so each molecule roughly corresponded to one T cell. The patient libraries were prepared and sequenced using the same protocol as the earlier healthy control dataset. Within a given batch, samples were prepared together, multiplexed and sequenced on the same HiSeq lane. In the source study's methods: Raw barcoded reads were processed with MIGEC, discarding single-read molecular identifier groups before consensus assembly and CDR3 extraction. Clonotype tables were post-analysed with VDJtools, and diversity was normalized by down-sampling all datasets to the smallest sample size. Repertoire overlap clustering matched CDR3 amino acid but not nucleotide sequences to correct batch-related cross-sample contamination. Through fastp at Q25 and MiXCR, TCRdb rebuilt clones from the public reads, retaining in-frame beta chains. Entries are consolidated by CDR3 protein sequence, retaining the most common genes and DNA. What appears here as the V and J calls and clone size reflects TCRdb's work, not the paper's. For this sample the table gives 750,000 to 950,000 distinct CDR3 sequences, of which roughly 46% were detected only once. The ten largest clonotypes hold 4.9% of the sample.

TCR beta repertoires were profiled from peripheral blood of roughly 13 young patients with multiple sclerosis to demonstrate the VDJtools post-analysis software. Multiple sclerosis patients were children and adolescents aged about 6 to 17 years. This sequence uses TRBV5-1 and TRBJ2-3; possibly the D gene is TRBD2, per 5 matching bases. This TCR was recovered from a girl aged 10-17 years with multiple sclerosis. The sequenced sample was blood. The DNA sequence is as follows: TGCGCCAGCGCCCCCCCACTAGACAGCACAGATACGCAGTATTTT. Translated, this gives CASAPPLDSTDTQYF.